This T cell receptor beta chain was captured in a study of shared clonotypes between healthy human individuals. Clones were read by immunoSEQ multiplex PCR, and TCRdb kept only the in-frame ones, dropping some. The repertoire holds 550,000 to 600,000 clones, with about 98% as singletons. Terminally differentiated effector memory CD45RA+ cells were left out of the naive CD8 fraction, which was CD45RO-negative and positively selected for CCR7. All participating donors were Caucasian adults from Nashville, Tennessee. From germline, CDR1 is MGHRA and CDR2 YSYEKL. The CDR3 is 14 amino acids. Trimming removed 0 bases from V and 4 bases from J, with 8 bases in between.

The chain couples TRBV4-1 to TRBJ2-3; D might be TRBD1 (5 bases). The sequenced sample consisted of naive CD8+ T cells sorted from blood. The sequence was obtained from a man aged 25-40 years in good health. The CDR3 DNA reads as TGCGCCAGCAGCCAAGATCTCAGGGCAGATACGCAGTATTTT. Encoded protein: CASSQDLRADTQYF.